What follows are 7 T cell receptor beta chains derived from one specimen sequenced in a study of blood T cell repertoires in COVID-19. Some clones are missing from TCRdb's copy, which holds only in-frame ones; the method was immunoSEQ multiplex PCR. The repertoire has around 140,000 clones, 75% to 90% of them found once; the top ten carry approximately 3.6%. Material for sequencing was peripheral blood. The receptors originated from a man between 65 and 85 years old who had recovered from COVID-19.

This sequence joins TRBV6-1 and TRBJ2-5, with no clear D. The CDR3 extends over 12 amino acids. Germline V gene lookup returns CDR1 MNHNS and CDR2 SASEGT. The ends were cut back, 3 bases at V and 5 bases at J, with 7 bases in the middle. This CDR3 is CASSDFGETQYF. CDR3 coding DNA: TGTGCCAGCAGTGATTTCGGGGAGACCCAGTACTTC.

The rearrangement joins TRBV6-5 to TRBJ2-3; no firm D call. Germline V CDR1 and CDR2: MNHEY, SVGAGI. The V gene lost 0 bases and the J gene lost 6 bases, with 7 bases spanning the gap. The CDR3 consists of 13 residues. The chain's CDR3 is CASSYSPGDTQYF. The CDR3 DNA sequence: TGTGCCAGCAGTTACTCCCCCGGGGATACGCAGTATTTT.

The genes are TRBV2 and TRBJ2-1; no clear D. Germline CDR1 and CDR2: SNHLY and FYNNEI. The CDR3 is made up of 13 amino acids. V was pared by 7 bases and J by 6 bases, with 13 bases between. The CDR3 sequence is CASKAPPGNEQFF. The CDR3 DNA sequence: TGTGCCAGCAAGGCCCCGCCAGGCAATGAGCAGTTCTTC.

V gene TRBV21-1 combines with J gene TRBJ1-5. TRBV21-1 is annotated as a pseudogene. This CDR3 has 12 residues. The CDR3 loop is CASRRGFQPQHF. CDR3 sequence (DNA): TGTGCCAGCAGGCGGGGTTTTCAGCCCCAGCATTTT.

The chain is built from TRBV6-5 and TRBJ2-5, with TRBD2 as a possible D gene (6 bases). The CDR3 has 13 amino acids. In germline, CDR1 is MNHEY, CDR2 SVGAGI. Deletions cut 5 bases from V and 2 bases from J, with 9 bases between. CDR3 residues: CASSRGWQETQYF. The CDR3 DNA reads TGTGCCAGCAGTCGGGGGTGGCAAGAGACCCAGTACTTC.

V gene TRBV7-9 combines with J gene TRBJ2-1; D gene unclear. The V end lost 1 base, the J end lost 4 bases, and 20 bases lay between the germline ends. The V gene's germline CDR1 is SEHNR and CDR2 FQNEAQ (reference sequence). The CDR3 totals 18 residues. The CDR3 protein is CASSLDSTPSLLYNEQFF. DNA of the CDR3: TGTGCCAGCAGCTTAGATTCGACTCCATCACTACTTTACAATGAGCAGTTCTTC.

The sample holds one count of this clone. The rearrangement joins TRBV19 to TRBJ2-7; weak D call: TRBD1 (5 bases). Per germline, CDR1 LNHDA and CDR2 SQIVND (reference sequence). The CDR3 is made up of 13 amino acids. Trimming stripped 4 bases from V and 1 base from J, with 8 bases between. The CDR3 nucleotides read TGTGCCAGTAGTAGCCGACAGTCCTACGAGCAGTACTTC. This encodes CASSSRQSYEQYF. Full variable domain (rest looked up from reference TRBV19 and TRBJ2-7): DGGITQSPKYLFRKEGQNVTLSCEQNLNHDAMYWYRQDPGQGLRLIYYSQIVNDFQKGDIAEGYSVSREKKESFPLTVTSAQKNPTAFYLCASSSRQSYEQYFGPGTRLTVT.